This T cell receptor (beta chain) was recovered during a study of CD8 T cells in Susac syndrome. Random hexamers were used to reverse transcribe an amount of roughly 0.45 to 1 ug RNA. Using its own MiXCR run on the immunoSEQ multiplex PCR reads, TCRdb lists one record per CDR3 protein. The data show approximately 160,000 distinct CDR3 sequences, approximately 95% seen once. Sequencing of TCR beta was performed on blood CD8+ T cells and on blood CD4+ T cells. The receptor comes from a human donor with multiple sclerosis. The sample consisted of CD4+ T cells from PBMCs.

CDR3 sequence (DNA): TGTGCCAGCAGCTTAAGAAGGGGGGGATCGACTAATGAAAAACTGTTTTTT. Protein sequence: CASSLRRGGSTNEKLFF. The rearrangement joins TRBV13 to TRBJ1-4; a possible D gene is TRBD1 (6 bases). Trimming took 2 bases from V and 2 from J, leaving 15 bases between them. This CDR3 is built from 17 residues. Germline CDR1 and CDR2: PRHDT and FYEKMQ (reference sequence).